This is a list of T cell receptor beta chains from one sample in a study of PD-L1 blockade in urothelial cancer. Repertoires were generated with immunoSEQ multiplex PCR, while TCRdb's copy carries only in-frame clones and drops some. In the table there are 35,000 to 45,000 clones, roughly 84% of which are singletons. The sample in question was PBMCs, obtained around atezolizumab (anti-PD-L1) treatment. The receptors derive from a man aged 35-49 years with urothelial cancer. Each CDR3 is given with its conserved first and last residue. D genes are given only for firm matches. Expanded clones are given a class, and other clones once, few, many or no size at all.

d_gene | abundance | len | j_gene | v_gene | CDR3nt | CDR3aa
- | few | 11 | TRBJ2-7 | TRBV7-2 | TGTGCCAGCAGCTCCTACTACGAGCAGTACTTC | CASSSYYEQYF
- | - | 15 | TRBJ1-2 | TRBV27 | TGTGCCAGCAGTTTTCTTCCCAAGAGCGCGAAGGGCTACACCTTC | CASSFLPKSAKGYTF
TRBD2 | once | 19 | TRBJ2-7 | TRBV28 | TGTGCCAGCAGTTTATACGAGGGGAAGCGGGAGGGCGGAAATCACGAGCAGTACTTC | CASSLYEGKREGGNHEQYF
- | few | 15 | TRBJ1-1 | TRBV7-8 | TGTGCCAGCAGCACAAATCAGGCCCAGAACACTGAAGCTTTCTTT | CASSTNQAQNTEAFF
TRBD1 | - | 14 | TRBJ1-2 | TRBV5-1 | TGCGCATCGAGGGCGGTTGAGGGGGCGTATGGCTACACCTTC | CASRAVEGAYGYTF
- | - | 15 | TRBJ1-1 | TRBV4-1 | TGCGCCAGCAGCCAAGGACAGACCCTTTTCACTGAAGCTTTCTTT | CASSQGQTLFTEAFF
- | few | 15 | TRBJ2-7 | TRBV6-4 | TGTGCCAGCAGTGACTGGAGCGCCTCCCTGGAGGAGCAGTACTTC | CASSDWSASLEEQYF
- | - | 16 | TRBJ2-3 | TRBV6-5 | TGTGCCAGCAGTTATTCGACAGGTTCTAGCACAGATACGCAGTATTTT | CASSYSTGSSTDTQYF
TRBD2 | - | 16 | TRBJ2-1 | TRBV19 | TGTGCCAGTAGTATAGCGGCGGGAGGGCGATACAATGAGCAGTTCTTC | CASSIAAGGRYNEQFF
TRBD1 | - | 15 | TRBJ1-2 | TRBV5-4 | TGTGCCAGCAGCCCCGACAGGGGACTTAACTATGGCTACACCTTC | CASSPDRGLNYGYTF
- | few | 14 | TRBJ1-1 | TRBV7-8 | TGTGCCAGCAGCTTAGCAGGGGTCAACACTGAAGCTTTCTTT | CASSLAGVNTEAFF
- | - | 20 | TRBJ2-3 | TRBV19 | TGTGCCAGTAGCCCCGGGCGGTGGCAGGGGGGAGACTACCCCACAGATACGCAGTATTTT | CASSPGRWQGGDYPTDTQYF
- | - | 17 | TRBJ2-6 | TRBV5-4 | TGTGCCAGCAGCTTGCAGGGGTTAAGCGTCGGGGCCAACGTCCTGACTTTC | CASSLQGLSVGANVLTF
- | once | 16 | TRBJ2-2 | TRBV7-3 | TGTGCCAGCAGAAAGGGGGGGACACGGAACACCGGGGAGCTGTTTTTT | CASRKGGTRNTGELFF
TRBD2 | - | 17 | TRBJ2-1 | TRBV28 | TGTGCCAGCAGCACACAAAGACTAGCGGCTGCGTACAATGAGCAGTTCTTC | CASSTQRLAAAYNEQFF
- | - | 16 | TRBJ2-3 | TRBV27 | TGTGCCAGCAGTACTAAGGTGGCCGGCCGGGGAGATACGCAGTATTTT | CASSTKVAGRGDTQYF
TRBD2 | - | 15 | TRBJ2-3 | TRBV6-6 | TGTGCCAGCAGGGTTAGCGGGAGGTCAGCAGATACGCAGTATTTT | CASRVSGRSADTQYF
- | - | 11 | TRBJ2-7 | TRBV6-6 | TGTGCCAGCAGTCCTTCTTACGAGCAGTACTTC | CASSPSYEQYF
- | - | 15 | TRBJ2-3 | TRBV10-3 | TGTGCCATCGGGGGGACAGATTCGGGCACAGATACGCAGTATTTT | CAIGGTDSGTDTQYF
TRBD2 | - | 17 | TRBJ2-3 | TRBV4-1 | TGCGCCAGCAGCCTGACCCCCGCCGGGAGGGGCACAGATACGCAGTATTTT | CASSLTPAGRGTDTQYF
- | once | 14 | TRBJ2-6 | TRBV6-5 | TGTGCCAGCAGTCACAGGGCTGGGGCCAACGTCCTGACTTTC | CASSHRAGANVLTF
TRBD2 | - | 20 | TRBJ2-1 | TRBV9 | TGTGCCAGCAGCGCCCCCCGGGTAGCGGGAGGAAAGGGCTCCTACAATGAGCAGTTCTTC | CASSAPRVAGGKGSYNEQFF
TRBD2 | - | 16 | TRBJ2-7 | TRBV19 | TGTGCCAGTAGTCCGAGGACTAGCGGGTCCGCCGGCGAGCAGTACTTC | CASSPRTSGSAGEQYF
TRBD1 | once | 14 | TRBJ2-1 | TRBV29-1 | TGCAGGGGACAGGTTAGACTCTCCTACAATGAGCAGTTCTTC | CRGQVRLSYNEQFF
- | - | 15 | TRBJ1-5 | TRBV11-2 | TGTGCCAGCAGCAACGGGGTGGGGAGCAATCAGCCCCAGCATTTT | CASSNGVGSNQPQHF
- | - | 13 | TRBJ2-3 | TRBV7-8 | TGTGCCAGCAGCTACAGGGGCACAGATACGCAGTATTTT | CASSYRGTDTQYF
- | - | 14 | TRBJ2-2 | TRBV7-2 | TGTGCCAGCAGCTTTGGGCAGAACACCGGGGAGCTGTTTTTT | CASSFGQNTGELFF
- | - | 15 | TRBJ1-4 | TRBV11-2 | TGTGCCAGCAGCTCGACGACTGCCACTAATGAAAAACTGTTTTTT | CASSSTTATNEKLFF
TRBD2 | - | 22 | TRBJ2-4 | TRBV4-1 | TGCGCCAGCAGCCGAAGGGGACTAGCGGGAGACGCAGAGGGTCGAGCCAAAAACATTCAGTACTTC | CASSRRGLAGDAEGRAKNIQYF
TRBD1 | - | 13 | TRBJ1-1 | TRBV18 | TGTGCCAGCTCACGGGACAGTGGCGTAGGCACTTTCTTT | CASSRDSGVGTFF
TRBD2 | - | 16 | TRBJ2-1 | TRBV6-4 | TGTGCCAGCAGTGATCGGACTAGCGGGAGCTACAATGAGCAGTTCTTC | CASSDRTSGSYNEQFF
- | - | 11 | TRBJ2-7 | TRBV5-6 | TGTGCCAGCAGCTTGCAACTGCAGCAGTACTTC | CASSLQLQQYF
TRBD2 | - | 16 | TRBJ2-1 | TRBV7-9 | TGTGCCAGCAGCTTAGTTGGGACTAGCGGGAGACATGAGCAGTTCTTC | CASSLVGTSGRHEQFF
- | few | 11 | TRBJ2-2 | TRBV7-3 | TGTGCCAGCGGCAACACCGGGGAGCTGTTTTTT | CASGNTGELFF
TRBD1 | - | 13 | TRBJ1-5 | TRBV18 | TGTGCCAGCCGATCGGGACAGAATCAGCCCCAGCATTTT | CASRSGQNQPQHF
- | - | 12 | TRBJ1-2 | TRBV28 | TGTGCCAGCAGTCCAGGCGTTGGAGGCTACACCTTC | CASSPGVGGYTF
- | - | 15 | TRBJ1-2 | TRBV18 | TGTGCCAGCTCACCAAGCGGGCTTACTAACTATGGCTACACCTTC | CASSPSGLTNYGYTF
- | - | 16 | TRBJ1-1 | TRBV27 | TGTGCCAGCAGTACCCACGTTGTCAAGGGGGACACTGAAGCTTTCTTT | CASSTHVVKGDTEAFF
TRBD2 | - | 20 | TRBJ2-7 | TRBV4-2 | TGTGCCAGCAGCCTTAAAGACAGGTCTAGCGGGAGGGCCATTATCTACGAGCAGTACTTC | CASSLKDRSSGRAIIYEQYF
TRBD1 | - | 14 | TRBJ1-2 | TRBV27 | TGTGCCAGCAGTTTAGGGGACAGGGGTTATGGCTACACCTTC | CASSLGDRGYGYTF
- | - | 14 | TRBJ2-7 | TRBV19 | TGTGCCAGTAGTCCGCGACTAGTGCCCAACGAGCAGTACTTC | CASSPRLVPNEQYF
TRBD1 | - | 17 | TRBJ1-4 | TRBV18 | TGTGCCAGCTCTCAAGACAGGGGGATGGCAACTAATGAAAAACTGTTTTTT | CASSQDRGMATNEKLFF
TRBD1 | - | 17 | TRBJ2-4 | TRBV30 | TGTGCCTGGAGTGGAGGAGATGGGGACAGAGGGGAAGACATTCAGTACTTC | CAWSGGDGDRGEDIQYF
TRBD2 | - | 15 | TRBJ2-5 | TRBV18 | TGTGCCAGCTCACCACCGGCGGGGGGTCAAGAGACCCAGTACTTC | CASSPPAGGQETQYF
- | few | 13 | TRBJ1-1 | TRBV27 | TGTGCCAGCAGTATAGGGAGAGGCACTGAAGCTTTCTTT | CASSIGRGTEAFF
TRBD1 | - | 14 | TRBJ2-5 | TRBV19 | TGTGCCAGTAGTGGCGGACAGGGCCAAGAGACCCAGTACTTC | CASSGGQGQETQYF
- | - | 14 | TRBJ1-5 | TRBV11-2 | TGTGCCAGCAGCTTTGGAGGGGACAATCAGCCCCAGCATTTT | CASSFGGDNQPQHF
TRBD2 | - | 13 | TRBJ2-1 | TRBV6-1 | TGTGCCAGCAGCGGGGGGACTTCGGGTGAGCAGTTCTTC | CASSGGTSGEQFF
- | - | 15 | TRBJ1-4 | TRBV6-5 | TGTGCCAGCAGTTACTCGCGTGCAACTAATGAAAAACTGTTTTTT | CASSYSRATNEKLFF
- | once | 12 | TRBJ1-1 | TRBV28 | TGTGCCAGCAGTGGGCAGGGAACTGAAGCTTTCTTT | CASSGQGTEAFF
- | - | 14 | TRBJ1-1 | TRBV7-8 | TGTGCCAGCAGGCGGGGGAGGGAGGGCACTGAAGCTTTCTTT | CASRRGREGTEAFF
TRBD2 | - | 14 | TRBJ2-3 | TRBV5-1 | TGCGCCAGCAGCGGCGGGAGGGCCGGTGATACGCAGTATTTT | CASSGGRAGDTQYF
- | once | 15 | TRBJ1-1 | TRBV2 | TGTGCCAGCAGTGAAGACGCGACGGGGAACACTGAAGCTTTCTTT | CASSEDATGNTEAFF
- | - | 16 | TRBJ2-2 | TRBV27 | TGTGCCAGCAGGGACGGTGGGGGCATGAACACCGGGGAGCTGTTTTTT | CASRDGGGMNTGELFF
TRBD1 | - | 14 | TRBJ1-2 | TRBV5-1 | TGCGCCAGCAGCTTGGAGACAGGGGTATCTGGCTACACCTTC | CASSLETGVSGYTF